The 7 T cell receptor beta chains below come from one sample, sequenced in a study of T cell repertoires in cytomegalovirus infection. Their specific antigens are unknown. Via MiXCR, TCRdb re-called the reads, giving one row per CDR3 protein. In the table there are 650,000 to 900,000 distinct CDR3 sequences, approximately 32% of which are singletons. Source: cultured CD8+ T cells from PBMCs, taken from culture after CMV antigen stimulation. Receptors originate from a human donor in good health (CMV status not recorded). Some clones in this sample may be carry-over from other donors' samples.

This clonotype was counted between two and nine times. V is TRBV19 and J is TRBJ1-1; D gene unclear. The CDR3 runs 15 residues. Germline-derived CDR1 and CDR2 are LNHDA and SQIVND (reference sequence). V dropped 1 base and J dropped 0 bases, with 9 bases sitting between them. The CDR3 DNA reads as TGTGCCAGTAGTATAGTAGCCAGTATGAACACTGAAGCTTTCTTT. This codes for CASSIVASMNTEAFF.

This clonotype has only a few counts. This chain connects TRBV27 to TRBJ2-1; 9 bases line up with TRBD2. The ends lost 6 bases at V and 7 bases at J; junction bases unmatched: 10. The CDR3 length is 15 residues. CDR1 and CDR2 from the germline V gene are MNHEY and SMNVEV (reference sequence). DNA for the CDR3: TGTGCCAGCAGCCCCTGGGCGGGGGGGAGTAATGAGCAGTTCTTC. It codes for CASSPWAGGSNEQFF.

The J gene is TRBJ2-7, the V gene TRBV7-9, with no clear D. The CDR3 consists of 11 residues. The V and J ends lost 4 bases and 5 bases respectively, with 6 bases between them. The germline V gene encodes CDR1 SEHNR and CDR2 FQNEAQ (reference sequence). The CDR3 coding sequence is TGTGCCAGCAGCTCGGCCGACGAGCAGTACTTC. This sequence encodes CASSSADEQYF.

This clonotype came up a few times. J is TRBJ2-1 and V is TRBV4-1, with 12 nucleotides matching TRBD1. CDR1 is MGHRA and CDR2 is YSYEKL in the germline V gene. J lost 7 bases, V lost 5 bases, and 9 bases had no gene match. The CDR3 contains 16 residues. For the CDR3, the DNA is TGCGCCAGCAGCTCTTCCGGGACAGGGGGCACAAATGAGCAGTTCTTC. Translating it yields CASSSSGTGGTNEQFF.

This clonotype showed up many times. This rearrangement joins TRBV12-3 or TRBV12-4 to TRBJ2-1; tentatively, D is TRBD2 (5 bases). The CDR3 has 16 amino acids. Trimming removed 6 bases at V and 9 bases at J, with 24 bases between. CDR3 DNA: TGTGCCAGCAGCGACTCCGTGAGTCTGGCGGGTGGTGAGCAGTTCTTC. It encodes CASSDSVSLAGGEQFF.

This clonotype was detected a few times. The rearrangement links TRBV12-3 or TRBV12-4 to TRBJ2-7, with D maybe TRBD1 (7 bases). V lost 1 base and J lost 3, with 13 bases in between. The CDR3 loop spans 15 amino acids. CDR3 in DNA: TGTGCCAGCAGTTTAGGGCCAGGGGGGTACTACGAGCAGTACTTC. Protein sequence: CASSLGPGGYYEQYF.

V and J are TRBV19 and TRBJ2-3, with D possibly called TRBD1 or TRBD2 (6 bases each). Trimming removed 1 base from V and 3 bases from J, with 11 bases in between. The germline V gene encodes CDR1 LNHDA and CDR2 SQIVND (reference sequence). CDR3 size: 15 residues. DNA for the CDR3: TGTGCCAGTAGTATAGGACAGGAGGGGACAGATACGCAGTATTTT. It is translated as CASSIGQEGTDTQYF.